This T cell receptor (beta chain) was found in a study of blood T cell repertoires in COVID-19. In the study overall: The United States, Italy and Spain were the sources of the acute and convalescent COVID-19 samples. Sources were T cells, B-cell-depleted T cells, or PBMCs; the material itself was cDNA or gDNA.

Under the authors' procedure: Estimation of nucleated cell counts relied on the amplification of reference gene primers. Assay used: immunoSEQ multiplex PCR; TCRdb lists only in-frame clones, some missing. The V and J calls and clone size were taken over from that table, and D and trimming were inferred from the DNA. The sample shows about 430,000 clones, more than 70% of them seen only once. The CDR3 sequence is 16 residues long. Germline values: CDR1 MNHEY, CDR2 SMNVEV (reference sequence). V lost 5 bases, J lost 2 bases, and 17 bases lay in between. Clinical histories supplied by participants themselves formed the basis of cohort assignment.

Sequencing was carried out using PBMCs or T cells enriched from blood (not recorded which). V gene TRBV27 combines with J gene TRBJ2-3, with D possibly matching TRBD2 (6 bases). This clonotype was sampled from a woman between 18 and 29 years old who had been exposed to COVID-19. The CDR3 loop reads CASSLAGRSHTDTQYF. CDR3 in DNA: TGTGCCAGCAGTCTCGCGGGACGATCTCACACAGATACGCAGTATTTT.